A selection of T cell receptor beta chains follows, all from one sample in a study of cytomegalovirus exposure and HLA in healthy donors. TCRdb's table, derived via immunoSEQ multiplex PCR, lists solely in-frame clones and lacks some. The sample includes roughly 140,000 clones, around 86% of them seen just once. What was sequenced was PBMCs. These receptor sequences come from a young man in good health and CMV-seropositive. The CDR3 runs from the conserved cysteine through the conserved F or W. The order of the fields is clone size, J gene, D gene, V gene, CDR3 DNA, CDR3 protein. A D gene is named only where the DNA matches it firmly. Clone size is not always given. Where it is, it says once, few, many or a class for expanded clones.

NA | TRBJ1-4 | NA | TRBV5-1 | TGCGCCAGCAGCTTTGGGGAAGGAGGACGCGATGAAAAACTGTTTTTT | CASSFGEGGRDEKLFF
NA | TRBJ2-5 | NA | TRBV12-1 | TGTGCCCCCAGAGGTCCTAGCGGGAAGGAGGAAGAGACCCAGTACTTC | CAPRGPSGKEEETQYF
NA | TRBJ1-1 | NA | TRBV7-2 | TGTGCCAGCAGCGCAGACAGGAACACTGAAGCTTTCTTT | CASSADRNTEAFF
few | TRBJ1-2 | NA | TRBV11-2 | TGTGCCAGCAGCTTAGAACCGGGGAACTATGGCTACACCTTC | CASSLEPGNYGYTF
NA | TRBJ2-3 | TRBD2 | TRBV10-3 | TGTGCCATCAGCTGGACTAGCGGGGACACAGATACGCAGTATTTT | CAISWTSGDTDTQYF
NA | TRBJ2-7 | NA | TRBV10-3 | TGTGCCATCAGGGACCAGACAGATTCCTACGAGCAGTACTTC | CAIRDQTDSYEQYF
NA | TRBJ2-7 | NA | TRBV15 | TGTGCCACCAGCGCAGGGAGGCCCTACGAGCAGTACTTC | CATSAGRPYEQYF
NA | TRBJ2-1 | TRBD2 | TRBV9 | TGTGCCAGCAGCACCTTAGCGGGGGGGTCCCCAAGCTCCTACAATGAGCAGTTCTTC | CASSTLAGGSPSSYNEQFF
NA | TRBJ1-4 | NA | TRBV11-2 | TGTGCCAGCAGCTTCGGAGGATCAACTAATGAAAAACTGTTTTTT | CASSFGGSTNEKLFF
NA | TRBJ1-5 | NA | TRBV23-1 | TGCGCCAGCAGTCGTGGGGCCGACCGTAATCAGCCCCAGCATTTT | CASSRGADRNQPQHF
NA | TRBJ2-5 | TRBD2 | TRBV13 | TGTGCCAGCAGCCGCCGGACTAGCGGGAGAGTTAGAGAGACCCAGTACTTC | CASSRRTSGRVRETQYF
NA | TRBJ1-5 | NA | TRBV7-8 | TGTGCCAGCAGCCCCCAGCGGAGCAATCAGCCCCAGCATTTT | CASSPQRSNQPQHF
NA | TRBJ2-3 | TRBD2 | TRBV2 | TGTGCCAGCAGTGAAAGCGGGGTGGTCACAGATACGCAGTATTTT | CASSESGVVTDTQYF
NA | TRBJ1-2 | NA | TRBV7-9 | TGTGCCAGCAGCCCCCTCGCTAACTATGGCTACACCTTC | CASSPLANYGYTF
few | TRBJ2-3 | TRBD2 | TRBV5-6 | TGTGCCAGCAGCTGGACTAGCGGGGGCACAGATACGCAGTATTTT | CASSWTSGGTDTQYF
NA | TRBJ2-5 | TRBD1 | TRBV11-2 | TGTGCCAGCAGGAGGGGACAGGAACAAGAGACCCAGTACTTC | CASRRGQEQETQYF
NA | TRBJ2-3 | NA | TRBV7-2 | TGTGCCAGCAGCTTGGGCAGCTACACAGATACGCAGTATTTT | CASSLGSYTDTQYF
NA | TRBJ2-5 | TRBD2 | TRBV5-4 | TGTGCCAGCAGCGGGGGGAGGGCCCAGTACTTC | CASSGGRAQYF
NA | TRBJ2-3 | NA | TRBV7-6 | TGTGCCAGCAGCTTAGAACCTAGAGCGGGAGATACGCAGTATTTT | CASSLEPRAGDTQYF
NA | TRBJ1-2 | NA | TRBV10-1 | TGCGCCAGCAGTGACTCCCAGGGGAGTAATCCTAATGGCTACACCTTC | CASSDSQGSNPNGYTF
few | TRBJ1-1 | NA | TRBV7-6 | TGTGCCAGCAGCTTGGAGCAAAACACTGAAGCTTTCTTT | CASSLEQNTEAFF
NA | TRBJ2-5 | NA | TRBV5-1 | TGCGCCAGCAGCTTGGAAGGCGGGCAAGAGACCCAGTACTTC | CASSLEGGQETQYF
once | TRBJ2-1 | NA | TRBV5-6 | TGTGCCAGCACCCCGAGGTGGACAGACTACAATGAGCAGTTCTTC | CASTPRWTDYNEQFF
NA | TRBJ2-3 | NA | TRBV6-5 | TGTGCCAGCAGTTACTCGGGGACTAGCACAGATACGCAGTATTTT | CASSYSGTSTDTQYF
NA | TRBJ2-7 | NA | TRBV18 | TGTGCCAGCGCCAGCGGGCTTGGGTACGAGCAGTACTTC | CASASGLGYEQYF
few | TRBJ2-5 | TRBD1 | TRBV6-5 | TGTGCCAGCAGTCCTTTCCCGGGACAGCAAGAGACCCAGTACTTC | CASSPFPGQQETQYF
NA | TRBJ2-2 | NA | TRBV7-2 | TGTGCCAGCAGCTTAGTGTCGGGGTCATCTTTCCCCGGGGAGCTGTTTTTT | CASSLVSGSSFPGELFF
few | TRBJ1-6 | NA | TRBV5-1 | TGCGCCAGCAGCTTGGATGCAGGGAGGCCCCTCCACTTT | CASSLDAGRPLHF
NA | TRBJ1-5 | NA | TRBV6-6 | TGTGCCAGCAGTTCGCAGGGAAGCAATCAGCCCCAGCATTTT | CASSSQGSNQPQHF
once | TRBJ2-5 | TRBD2 | TRBV27 | TGTGCCAGCAGTTTATCGTCGTGGGGTGTCGCGGGCGGGGGGACCCAGTACTTC | CASSLSSWGVAGGGTQYF
NA | TRBJ2-7 | TRBD1 | TRBV4-1 | TGCGCCAGCAGCCAAGACCCGGGACAGGGTTACGAGCAGTACTTC | CASSQDPGQGYEQYF
NA | TRBJ2-7 | NA | TRBV21-1 | TGTGCCAGCAGCAAAGGGGGGCAGGAAGCCTACGAGCAGTACTTC | CASSKGGQEAYEQYF
NA | TRBJ1-1 | NA | TRBV27 | TGTGCCAGCAGTCCGGGCGGGGGAATGAACACTGAAGCTTTCTTT | CASSPGGGMNTEAFF
NA | TRBJ1-6 | TRBD1 | TRBV19 | TGTGCCAGTAGTCCTGACAGGGGAGATTCACCCCTCCACTTT | CASSPDRGDSPLHF
NA | TRBJ1-5 | NA | TRBV10-3 | TGTGCCATCAGTGACTCTCGGGAGCCCCAGCATTTT | CAISDSREPQHF
NA | TRBJ2-5 | NA | TRBV13 | TGTGCCAGCAGCTTAGGCTCGGTAGAGACCCAGTACTTC | CASSLGSVETQYF
NA | TRBJ2-1 | TRBD2 | TRBV5-4 | TGTGCCAGCAGCCCTATCTGGCGGGAGACTTTTCGGGACAATGAGCAGTTCTTC | CASSPIWRETFRDNEQFF
NA | TRBJ1-3 | NA | TRBV5-1 | TGCGCCAGCAGCTTGGCCGAGGGATTAAGTGGAAACACCATATATTTT | CASSLAEGLSGNTIYF
NA | TRBJ1-1 | NA | TRBV7-3 | TGTGCCAGCAGCTTACTCCGAGGGCCTGAAGCTTTCTTT | CASSLLRGPEAFF
NA | TRBJ2-5 | NA | TRBV5-1 | TGCGCCAGCAAACGCGGGTACCAAGAGACCCAGTACTTC | CASKRGYQETQYF